Below are 21 T cell receptor beta chains sequenced from a single sample in a study of CD8 T cells in ankylosing spondylitis. TCRdb re-called the 5' RACE reads with MiXCR, one entry per CDR3 protein. The sample lists just over 300,000 distinct CDR3 sequences, around 21% occurring once. Sequenced material: blood, either unsorted or a sorted T cell fraction (not recorded which). The receptors were gathered from a female donor with ankylosing spondylitis or in good health (not recorded which).

The rearrangement joins TRBV5-1 to TRBJ2-7, with 9 nucleotides matching TRBD2. Germline CDR1 reads SGHRS; CDR2 reads YFSETQ. V dropped 3 bases and J dropped 5; count of bases not matched to a gene: 6. CDR3 length: 14 residues. The CDR3 DNA reads TGCGCCAGCAGCTGGGGACTAGCCAGAAACGAGCAGTACTTC. Its protein product is CASSWGLARNEQYF. The full variable domain, rest sourced from reference TRBV5-1 and TRBJ2-7, is KAGVTQTPRYLIKTRGQQVTLSCSPISGHRSVSWYQQTPGQGLQFLFEYFSETQRNKGNFPGRFSGRQFSNSRSEMNVSTLELGDSALYLCASSWGLARNEQYFGPGTRLTVT.

This rearrangement joins TRBV6-2 or TRBV6-3 to TRBJ2-7, with D possibly matching TRBD1 (6 bases). This CDR3 spans 16 amino acids. The V gene lost 4 bases and the J gene lost 4 bases, with 20 bases spanning the gap. The V gene's germline CDR1 is MNHEY and CDR2 SVGEGT. The CDR3 coding sequence is TGTGCCAGCAGTTGCCCTCCGGGACACCTATTATACGAGCAGTACTTC. Residues: CASSCPPGHLLYEQYF.

The V gene is TRBV4-3, the J gene TRBJ2-1, with a tentative D call TRBD2 (6 bases). Germline-derived CDR1 and CDR2 are LGHNA and YSLEER. The CDR3 totals 16 residues. Trimming removed 0 bases from V and 2 bases from J, with 11 bases in between. The CDR3 coding sequence is TGCGCCAGCAGCCAAGATGGGGCGGGACCCTACAATGAGCAGTTCTTC. Translating it yields CASSQDGAGPYNEQFF.

This clonotype was observed a handful of times. The chain uses TRBV20-1 and TRBJ2-5, with 8 bases lining up with TRBD2. The J segment lost 5 bases and the V segment lost 2 bases, leaving 10 bases of the junction unmatched. This CDR3 has 15 amino acids. The germline V gene has CDR1 DFQATT and CDR2 SNEGSKA (reference sequence). Here the CDR3 DNA reads TGCAGTGCTAGACCCCCGGGACTAGTATCGGAGACCCAGTACTTC. Translation gives CSARPPGLVSETQYF.

This clonotype occurred many times. The J gene is TRBJ2-2, the V gene TRBV24-1; D possibly corresponds to TRBD2 (5 bases). CDR3 size: 12 residues. Trimming left V 7 bases short and J 7 bases short, with 9 bases between. From germline, CDR1 is KGHDR and CDR2 SFDVKD. CDR3 DNA sequence: TGTGCCACCAGCGAGGGAATCGGGGAGCTGTTTTTT. It translates to CATSEGIGELFF.

This chain links TRBV6-2 or TRBV6-3 with TRBJ2-3, with TRBD2 identical over 13 bases. V was pared by 6 bases and J by 2 bases, with 5 bases of the junction left unmatched. The length of the CDR3 is 16 residues. Germline-derived CDR1 and CDR2 are MNHEY and SVGEGT. CDR3 nucleotide sequence: TGTGCCAGCAGAAAGGGACTAGCGGGACCCACAGATACGCAGTATTTT. This sequence encodes CASRKGLAGPTDTQYF.

This chain joins TRBV5-4 and TRBJ2-7, with a tentative D call TRBD2 (5 bases). Germline-derived CDR1 and CDR2 are SGHNT and YYREEE (reference sequence). V gave up 4 bases and J gave up 2 bases, with 13 bases separating them. This CDR3 is 14 amino acids long. DNA for the CDR3: TGTGCCAGCAGCCCGAAGACTACCGCCTACGAGCAGTACTTC. Translated: CASSPKTTAYEQYF.

This clonotype was observed a handful of times. The CDR3 here is CASSWESPNEQFF. The CDR3 DNA reads TGTGCCAGCAGCTGGGAATCACCCAATGAGCAGTTCTTC. The V call is TRBV12-3 or TRBV12-4, the J call TRBJ2-1, with no clear D. The V and J ends lost 6 bases and 6 bases respectively, with 12 bases between them. The CDR3 consists of 13 residues.

There are many counts of this clonotype. The chain carries TRBV2 and TRBJ2-5; D is perhaps TRBD1 or TRBD2 (5 bases each). In germline, CDR1 is SNHLY, CDR2 FYNNEI. V was clipped by 2 bases and J by 9 bases, with 19 bases between them. The CDR3 totals 15 residues. CDR3 loop: CASSEPGRRAWAQYF. The CDR3 nucleotides read TGTGCCAGCAGTGAACCGGGACGGCGGGCATGGGCCCAGTACTTC.

CDR3 region: CASSQSLAKNIQYF. CDR3 nucleotide sequence: TGTGCCAGCAGCCAATCCTTAGCCAAAAACATTCAGTACTTC. The chain recombines TRBV9 with TRBJ2-4; unclear D gene. Trimming took off 4 bases at V and 0 bases at J, with 8 bases between the two ends. This CDR3 region has 14 residues. The germline V gene has CDR1 SGDLS and CDR2 YYNGEE.

V usage is TRBV29-1 and J usage is TRBJ2-5, with 12 bases identical to TRBD2. The CDR3 covers 22 residues. Germline CDR1 reads SQVTM; CDR2 reads ANQGSEA. Trimming removed 1 base from V and 4 bases from J; junction bases left unmatched: 25. For the CDR3, the DNA is TGCAGCGTTGAAGGAGTGCCGACACGTGCCGGGACTAGCGGGCGCTCCCGAGAGACCCAGTACTTC. Translated: CSVEGVPTRAGTSGRSRETQYF.

This clonotype was detected only a few times. The chain uses TRBV6-1 and TRBJ2-7; either TRBD1 or TRBD2 may supply D (5 bases each). Germline V CDR1 and CDR2: MNHNS, SASEGT. The CDR3 is made up of 15 amino acids. V was clipped by 3 bases and J by 6 bases, with 18 bases between them. The CDR3: CASSERGDGLGEQYF. CDR3 DNA sequence: TGTGCCAGCAGTGAGCGAGGGGACGGACTGGGCGAGCAGTACTTC.

This clonotype showed up just a few times. The gene calls are TRBV6-4 and TRBJ1-1, with unresolved D. The CDR3 totals 13 residues. Germline loops: CDR1 MRHNA, CDR2 SNTAGT. V gave up 7 bases and J gave up 5 bases, with 14 bases separating them. The CDR3 nucleotides read TGTGCCAGCAAATATAGGGAAGGGACTGAAGCTTTCTTT. Amino acids: CASKYREGTEAFF.

This clonotype has more than one count but fewer than ten. The chain links TRBV29-1 to TRBJ2-4, with 8 positions matching TRBD1. J gave up 4 bases and V 7 bases, and 6 bases lay outside the gene matches. Germline V CDR1 and CDR2: SQVTM, ANQGSEA. The CDR3 loop spans 13 amino acids. In DNA, the CDR3 is TGCAGCGCTGGACAGGGTTCTAAAAACATTCAGTACTTC. It yields the protein CSAGQGSKNIQYF. The complete variable domain, with remaining parts taken from reference TRBV29-1 and TRBJ2-4, reads SAVISQKPSRDICQRGTSLTIQCQVDSQVTMMFWYRQQPGQSLTLIATANQGSEATYESGFVIDKFPISRPNLTFSTLTVSNMSPEDSSIYLCSAGQGSKNIQYFGAGTRLSVL.

There are many counts of this clonotype. V usage is TRBV20-1 and J usage is TRBJ1-6; the D is unclear. The germline V and J ends were trimmed by 2 bases and 7 bases, with 12 bases remaining between them. Germline V gene sequence: CDR1 DFQATT, CDR2 SNEGSKA (reference sequence). This CDR3 region has 14 residues. The CDR3 coding sequence is TGCAGTGCTAGATCCATACCCAGAAATTCACCCCTCCACTTT. Residues: CSARSIPRNSPLHF.

This clonotype was seen a handful of times. The gene calls are TRBV20-1 and TRBJ2-4; D is perhaps TRBD2 (5 bases). Germline values: CDR1 DFQATT, CDR2 SNEGSKA (reference sequence). The CDR3 is 15 residues long. Trimming left V 7 bases short and J 1 base short, with 17 bases between. The DNA of the CDR3 is TGCAGTGGCGTCCCTTCGGAGGTGGCCAAAAACATTCAGTACTTC. It specifies CSGVPSEVAKNIQYF.

The V gene is TRBV11-3, the J gene TRBJ1-2; D may be TRBD1 (6 bases). The CDR3 loop spans 15 amino acids. CDR1 SGHNT and CDR2 YENEEA come from the germline V gene. Trimming took off 4 bases at V and 4 bases at J, with 16 bases between the two ends. The CDR3 DNA is TGTGCCAGCAGCTCACCGAGGACAGCCCTCTATGGCTACACCTTC. Residues: CASSSPRTALYGYTF.

The chain combines TRBV25-1 with TRBJ2-1; 9 bases align to TRBD2. CDR1 and CDR2 (germline): MGHDK, SYGVNS. V lost 6 bases and J lost 9; bases outside the gene matches: 12. The CDR3 length is 15 residues. CDR3: CASRSLAGVSAEQFF. As DNA, the CDR3 is TGTGCCAGCAGATCCTTAGCGGGAGTGTCGGCTGAGCAGTTCTTC.

The chain is built from TRBV4-1 and TRBJ2-1; D uncertain. Germline V CDR1 and CDR2: MGHRA, YSYEKL. This CDR3 is 13 amino acids long. The germline V and J ends were trimmed by 0 bases and 10 bases, with 10 bases remaining between them. The CDR3 protein is CASSQDRGSEQFF. The CDR3 DNA reads as TGCGCCAGCAGCCAAGATCGCGGCAGCGAGCAGTTCTTC.

The chain recombines TRBV24-1 with TRBJ2-1; the D gene is possibly TRBD2 (5 bases). The CDR3 has 13 residues. Germline CDR1 KGHDR, CDR2 SFDVKD. Trimming left V 6 bases short and J 10 bases short, with 15 bases between. The CDR3 DNA follows: TGTGCCACCAGTTCAAGGCGGGTTGGGGAGCAGTTCTTC. Amino acids: CATSSRRVGEQFF.

This clonotype has only one observation. The chain employs TRBV15 and TRBJ2-2; D is undetermined. The V end lost 0 bases, the J end lost 0 bases, and 8 bases lay between the germline ends. Germline CDR1 is LNHNV and CDR2 is YYDKDF (reference sequence). This CDR3 contains 16 residues. Written as DNA, the CDR3 is TGTGCCACCAGCAGAGATCTCCCCGCGAACACCGGGGAGCTGTTTTTT. Its translation: CATSRDLPANTGELFF.